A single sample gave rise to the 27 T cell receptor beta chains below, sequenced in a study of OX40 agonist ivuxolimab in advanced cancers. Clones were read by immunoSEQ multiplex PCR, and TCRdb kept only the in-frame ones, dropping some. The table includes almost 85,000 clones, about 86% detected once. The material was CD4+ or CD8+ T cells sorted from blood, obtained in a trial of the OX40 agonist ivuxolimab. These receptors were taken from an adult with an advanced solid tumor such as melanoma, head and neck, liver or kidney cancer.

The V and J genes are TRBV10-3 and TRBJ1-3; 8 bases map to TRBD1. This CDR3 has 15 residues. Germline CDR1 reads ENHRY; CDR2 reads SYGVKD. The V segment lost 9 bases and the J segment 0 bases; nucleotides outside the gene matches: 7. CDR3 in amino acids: CAIGGTGRSGNTIYF. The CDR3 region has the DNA TGTGCCATAGGGGGGACAGGCCGCTCTGGAAACACCATATATTTT.

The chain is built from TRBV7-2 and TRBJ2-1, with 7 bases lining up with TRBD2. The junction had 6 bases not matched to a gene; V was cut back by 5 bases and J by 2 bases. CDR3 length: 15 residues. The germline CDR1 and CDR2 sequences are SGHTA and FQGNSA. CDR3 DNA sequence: TGTGCCAGCAGCCCCACTGCGGGAGCCTACAATGAGCAGTTCTTC. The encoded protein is CASSPTAGAYNEQFF.

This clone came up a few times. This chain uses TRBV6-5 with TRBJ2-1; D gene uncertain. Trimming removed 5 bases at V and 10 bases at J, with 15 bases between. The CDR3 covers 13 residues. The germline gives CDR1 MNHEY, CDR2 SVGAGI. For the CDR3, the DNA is TGTGCCAGCAGTCTTACCCTTCAGACAGAGCAGTTCTTC. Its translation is CASSLTLQTEQFF.

As DNA, the CDR3 is TGTGCCACCCTACCCGTCGGACTCCGCGGCACAGATACGCAGTATTTT. It encodes CATLPVGLRGTDTQYF. This chain uses TRBV7-2 with TRBJ2-3; the D gene is possibly TRBD2 (5 bases). The CDR3 is 16 residues long. The germline gives CDR1 SGHTA, CDR2 FQGNSA. V was shortened by 10 bases and J by 1 base, with 21 bases between the two germline ends.

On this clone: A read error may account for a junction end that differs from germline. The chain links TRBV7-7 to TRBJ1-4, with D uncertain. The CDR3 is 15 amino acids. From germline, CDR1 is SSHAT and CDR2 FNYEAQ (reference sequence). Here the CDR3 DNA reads TGTGCTAGCAGCTTGGCACGGATAACTAATGAAAAACTGTTTTTT. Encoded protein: CASSLARITNEKLFF.

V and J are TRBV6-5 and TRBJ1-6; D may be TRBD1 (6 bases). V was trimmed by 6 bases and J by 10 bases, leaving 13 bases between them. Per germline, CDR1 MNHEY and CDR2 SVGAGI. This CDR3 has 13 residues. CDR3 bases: TGTGCCAGCAGATCCGACAGGTACTCACCCCTCCACTTT. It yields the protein CASRSDRYSPLHF.

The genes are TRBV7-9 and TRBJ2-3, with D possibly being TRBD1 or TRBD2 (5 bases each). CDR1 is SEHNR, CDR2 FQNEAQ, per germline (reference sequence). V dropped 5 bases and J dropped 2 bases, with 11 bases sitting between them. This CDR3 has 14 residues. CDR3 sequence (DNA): TGTGCCAGCAGCACCGAGGGGCTCACAGATACGCAGTATTTT. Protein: CASSTEGLTDTQYF.

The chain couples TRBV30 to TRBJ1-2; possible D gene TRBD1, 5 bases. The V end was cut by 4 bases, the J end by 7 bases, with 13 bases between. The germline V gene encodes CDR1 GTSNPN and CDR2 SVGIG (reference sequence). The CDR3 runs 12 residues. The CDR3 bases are TGTGCCTGGAACGCAGGGTTTGGTGGCTACACCTTC. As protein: CAWNAGFGGYTF.

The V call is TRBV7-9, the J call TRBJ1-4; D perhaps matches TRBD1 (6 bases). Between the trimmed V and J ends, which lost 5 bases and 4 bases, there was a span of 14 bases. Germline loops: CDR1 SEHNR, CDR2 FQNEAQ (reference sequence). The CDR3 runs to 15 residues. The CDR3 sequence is CASSGTGSSNEKLFF. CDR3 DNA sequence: TGTGCCAGCAGCGGTACAGGGTCTAGTAATGAAAAACTGTTTTTT.

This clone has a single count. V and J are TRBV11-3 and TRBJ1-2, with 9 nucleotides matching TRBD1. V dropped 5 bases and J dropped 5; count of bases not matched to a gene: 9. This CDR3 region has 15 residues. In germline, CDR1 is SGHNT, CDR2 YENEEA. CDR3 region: CASSARDRERYGYTF. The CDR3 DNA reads TGTGCCAGCAGCGCGAGGGACAGGGAACGGTATGGCTACACCTTC.

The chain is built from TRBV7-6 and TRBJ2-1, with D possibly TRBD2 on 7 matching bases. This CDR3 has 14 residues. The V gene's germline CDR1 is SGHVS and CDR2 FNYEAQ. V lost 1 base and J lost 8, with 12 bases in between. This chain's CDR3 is CASSLGGGPYEQFF. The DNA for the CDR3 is TGTGCCAGCAGCTTAGGGGGGGGGCCTTATGAGCAGTTCTTC.

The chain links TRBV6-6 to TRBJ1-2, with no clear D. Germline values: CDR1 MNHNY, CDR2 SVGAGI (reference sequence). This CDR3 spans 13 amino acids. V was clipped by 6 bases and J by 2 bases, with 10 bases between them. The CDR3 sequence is CASSSPRNYGYTF. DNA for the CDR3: TGTGCCAGCAGCTCCCCGAGAAACTATGGCTACACCTTC.

Here the CDR3 reads CASSTTGENGYTF. CDR3 nucleotide sequence: TGTGCCAGCAGCACCACAGGGGAAAACGGCTACACCTTC. The rearrangement uses TRBV5-5 and TRBJ1-2, with 7 bases lining up with TRBD1. Germline trimming cut 4 bases from V and 8 bases from J; bases unmatched to any gene: 8. From germline, CDR1 is SGHKS and CDR2 YYEKEE (reference sequence). The CDR3 contains 13 residues. The full variable domain, completed using reference TRBV5-5 and TRBJ1-2, is DAGVTQSPTHLIKTRGQQVTLRCSPISGHKSVSWYQQVLGQGPQFIFQYYEKEERGRGNFPDRFSARQFPNYSSELNVNALLLGDSALYLCASSTTGENGYTFGSGTRLTVV.

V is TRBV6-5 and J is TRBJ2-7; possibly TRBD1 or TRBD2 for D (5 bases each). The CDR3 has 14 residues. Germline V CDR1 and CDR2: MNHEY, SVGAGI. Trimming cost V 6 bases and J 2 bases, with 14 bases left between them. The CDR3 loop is CASRTTGTTYEQYF. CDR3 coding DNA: TGTGCCAGCAGAACAACCGGGACCACCTACGAGCAGTACTTC.

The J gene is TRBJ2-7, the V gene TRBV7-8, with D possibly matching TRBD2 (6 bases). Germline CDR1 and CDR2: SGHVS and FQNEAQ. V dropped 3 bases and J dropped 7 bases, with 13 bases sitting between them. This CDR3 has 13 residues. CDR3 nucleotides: TGTGCCAGCAGCTTCCGGGGGAATGAAGAGCAGTACTTC. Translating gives CASSFRGNEEQYF.

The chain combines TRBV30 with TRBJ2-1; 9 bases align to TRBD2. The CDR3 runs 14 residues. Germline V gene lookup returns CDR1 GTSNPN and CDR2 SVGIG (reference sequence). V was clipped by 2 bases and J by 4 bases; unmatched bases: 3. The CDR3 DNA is TGTGCCTGGAGTAGCGGGAGGACGTACAATGAGCAGTTCTTC. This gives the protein CAWSSGRTYNEQFF.

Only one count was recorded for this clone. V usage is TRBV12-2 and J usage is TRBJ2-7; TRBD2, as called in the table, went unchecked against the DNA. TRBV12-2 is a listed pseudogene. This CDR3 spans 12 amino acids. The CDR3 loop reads CASRLRGREQYF. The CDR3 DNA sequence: TGTGCAAGTCGCTTACGAGGGCGCGAGCAGTACTTC.

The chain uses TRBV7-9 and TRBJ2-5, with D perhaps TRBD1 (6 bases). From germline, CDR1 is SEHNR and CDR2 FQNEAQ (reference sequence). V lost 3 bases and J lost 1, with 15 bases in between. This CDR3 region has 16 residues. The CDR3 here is CASSLGNSGAQETQYF. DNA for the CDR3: TGTGCCAGCAGCTTGGGGAATTCAGGGGCCCAAGAGACCCAGTACTTC.

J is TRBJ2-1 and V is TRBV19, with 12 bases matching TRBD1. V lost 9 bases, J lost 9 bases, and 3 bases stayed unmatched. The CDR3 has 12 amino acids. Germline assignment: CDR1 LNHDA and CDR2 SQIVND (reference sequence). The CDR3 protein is CASRDRGLEQFF. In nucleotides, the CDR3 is TGTGCCAGCCGGGACAGGGGGCTTGAGCAGTTCTTC. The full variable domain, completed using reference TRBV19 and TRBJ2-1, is DGGITQSPKYLFRKEGQNVTLSCEQNLNHDAMYWYRQDPGQGLRLIYYSQIVNDFQKGDIAEGYSVSREKKESFPLTVTSAQKNPTAFYLCASRDRGLEQFFGPGTRLTVL.

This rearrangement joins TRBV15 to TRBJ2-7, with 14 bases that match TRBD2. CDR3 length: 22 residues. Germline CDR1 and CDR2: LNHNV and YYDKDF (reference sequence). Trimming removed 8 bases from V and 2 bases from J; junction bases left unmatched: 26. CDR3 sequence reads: CATGIPRLAGGPGDPLAYEQYF. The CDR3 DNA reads TGTGCCACCGGGATCCCCCGACTAGCGGGGGGGCCCGGCGACCCTTTAGCCTACGAGCAGTACTTC.

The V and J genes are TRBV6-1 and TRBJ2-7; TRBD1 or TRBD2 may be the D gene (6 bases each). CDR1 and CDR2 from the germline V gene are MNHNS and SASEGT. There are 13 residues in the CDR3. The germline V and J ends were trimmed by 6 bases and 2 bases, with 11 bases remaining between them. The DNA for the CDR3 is TGTGCCAGCAGCTGGGGGGCGCCCTACGAGCAGTACTTC. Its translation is CASSWGAPYEQYF.

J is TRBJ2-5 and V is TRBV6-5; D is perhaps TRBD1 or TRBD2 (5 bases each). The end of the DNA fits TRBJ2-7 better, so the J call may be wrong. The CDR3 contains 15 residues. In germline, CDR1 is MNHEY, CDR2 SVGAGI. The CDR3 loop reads CASSYSGGSSYEQYF. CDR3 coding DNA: TGTGCCAGCAGTTACTCTGGGGGAAGCTCCTACGAGCAGTACTTC.

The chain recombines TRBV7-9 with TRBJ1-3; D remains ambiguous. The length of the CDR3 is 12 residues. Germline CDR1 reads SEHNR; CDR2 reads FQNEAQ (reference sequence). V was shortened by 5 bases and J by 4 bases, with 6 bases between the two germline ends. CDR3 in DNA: TGTGCCAGCAGCCCCACAGGAAACACCATATATTTT. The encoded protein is CASSPTGNTIYF.

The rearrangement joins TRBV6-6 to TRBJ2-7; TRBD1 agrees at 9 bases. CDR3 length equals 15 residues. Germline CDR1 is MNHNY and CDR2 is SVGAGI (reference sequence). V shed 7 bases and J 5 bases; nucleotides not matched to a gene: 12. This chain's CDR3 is CASNKLRDRDNEQYF. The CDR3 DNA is TGTGCCAGCAACAAACTCCGGGACAGGGACAACGAGCAGTACTTC.

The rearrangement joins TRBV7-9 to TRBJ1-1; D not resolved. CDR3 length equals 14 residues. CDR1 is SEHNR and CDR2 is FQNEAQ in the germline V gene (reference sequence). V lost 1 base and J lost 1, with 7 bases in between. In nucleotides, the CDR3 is TGTGCCAGCAGCTTAGAATCCAGGAACACTGAAGCTTTCTTT. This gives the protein CASSLESRNTEAFF.

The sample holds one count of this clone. For the CDR3, the DNA is TGTGCCAGCAGCTTACCCGACAGGAACACTGAAGCTTTCTTT. Protein sequence: CASSLPDRNTEAFF. The chain combines TRBV5-6 with TRBJ1-1, with a tentative D call TRBD1 (5 bases). This CDR3 has 14 residues. Germline V CDR1 and CDR2: SGHDT, YYEEEE. V was cut by 2 bases and J by 1 base, with 9 bases left in between.

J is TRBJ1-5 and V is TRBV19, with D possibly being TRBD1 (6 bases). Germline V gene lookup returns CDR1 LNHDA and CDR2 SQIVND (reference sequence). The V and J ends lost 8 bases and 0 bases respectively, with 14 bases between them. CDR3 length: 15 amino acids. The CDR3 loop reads CASSTGAYSNQPQHF. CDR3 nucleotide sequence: TGTGCCAGTTCGACAGGAGCTTATAGCAATCAGCCCCAGCATTTT.